The 16 T cell receptor beta chains in this list originate from one sample, sequenced in a study of regulatory T cells in long-lasting Graves disease. Libraries of TCR beta came from iRepertoire HTBI primers plus Arm-PCR of CDR3 regions. From the multiplex PCR reads, TCRdb called clonotypes with MiXCR, one entry per CDR3 protein. Of 200,000 to 250,000 distinct CDR3 sequences listed, about 17% are singletons. Time point defined: newly diagnosed GD, antithyroid drugs for less than 3 months. The TCR library was made from RNA that had been extracted from PBMCs in TRIzol. The source was peripheral blood mononuclear cells (PBMCs), collected at new diagnosis, from a patient treated with antithyroid drugs. The origin of the receptors is a female donor with Graves disease.

This clonotype has a count of ten or more. This clone may be a read error of a much larger clone one base away. V usage is TRBV9 and J usage is TRBJ2-1, with 7 bases identical to TRBD2. Trimming removed 1 base from V and 6 bases from J; junction bases left unmatched: 7. In germline, CDR1 is SGDLS, CDR2 YYNGEE. The CDR3 is 15 amino acids. CDR3 sequence (DNA): TGTGCCAGCAGCGTAAGAGGGACTACTAGCAATGAGCAGTTCTTC. Its protein product is CASSVRGTTSNEQFF.

There are a few counts of this clonotype. In DNA form, the CDR3 reads TGTGCCAGCGGCGAGGGGGTTTACAGGGATGAAAAACTGTTTTTT. It encodes CASGEGVYRDEKLFF. The chain uses TRBV9 and TRBJ1-4; TRBD1 is a possible D gene (6 bases). Between the trimmed V and J ends, which lost 7 bases and 6 bases, there was a span of 19 bases. From germline, CDR1 is SGDLS and CDR2 YYNGEE. The CDR3 loop spans 15 amino acids.

This clonotype showed up many times. The CDR3 sequence: CATGNPTDTQYF. DNA for the CDR3: TGTGCCACCGGGAACCCGACAGATACGCAGTATTTT. This sequence joins TRBV24-1 and TRBJ2-3, with D uncertain. The ends were cut back, 9 bases at V and 3 bases at J, with 9 bases in the middle. CDR1 and CDR2 (germline): KGHDR, SFDVKD. CDR3 size: 12 residues.

This clonotype was counted between two and nine times. The V and J genes are TRBV7-2 and TRBJ1-4; 7 positions match TRBD1. J was trimmed by 8 bases and V by 4 bases; bases with no gene match: 4. Per the germline V gene, CDR1 is SGHTA and CDR2 is FQGNSA. This CDR3 region has 13 residues. The CDR3 here is CASSSIQGEKLFF. Written as DNA, the CDR3 is TGTGCCAGCAGCTCGATACAGGGGGAAAAACTGTTTTTT. Complete variable domain (other parts from reference TRBV7-2 and TRBJ1-4): GAGVSQSPSNKVTEKGKDVELRCDPISGHTALYWYRQSLGQGLEFLIYFQGNSAPDKSGLPSDRFSAERTGGSVSTLTIQRTQQEDSAVYLCASSSIQGEKLFFGSGTQLSVL.

The chain employs TRBV11-2 and TRBJ2-5; 7 nucleotides align to TRBD2. The V gene end was trimmed by 1 base and the J gene end by 2 bases; junction bases not matched to a gene: 7. CDR1 is SGHAT, CDR2 FQNNGV, per germline. The CDR3 sequence is 16 residues long. CDR3 sequence (DNA): TGTGCCAGCAGCTTAGGTCGCCTAGCGGTACAAGAGACCCAGTACTTC. As protein: CASSLGRLAVQETQYF.

J is TRBJ2-5 and V is TRBV14; D not resolved. There are 15 residues in the CDR3. Trimming left V 4 bases short and J 1 base short, with 13 bases between. Germline V CDR1 and CDR2: SGHDN, FVKESK. CDR3 DNA sequence: TGTGCCAGCAGCCGAGATAGGCGGTTCCAAGAGACCCAGTACTTC. Translation gives CASSRDRRFQETQYF.

The J gene is TRBJ2-1, the V gene TRBV28; 12 bases align to TRBD2. CDR1 is MDHEN, CDR2 SYDVKM, per germline. The junction had 10 bases not matched to a gene; V was cut back by 5 bases and J by 8 bases. This CDR3 is 16 amino acids long. In DNA form, the CDR3 reads TGTGCCAGCAGTCCCCTAGCGGGAGGGCCGTGGTATGAGCAGTTCTTC. Amino acid sequence: CASSPLAGGPWYEQFF.

The J gene is TRBJ2-3, the V gene TRBV10-3, with a weak D call TRBD1 (5 bases). Per germline, CDR1 ENHRY and CDR2 SYGVKD. This CDR3 has 15 residues. The germline V and J ends were trimmed by 2 bases and 0 bases, with 9 bases remaining between them. The CDR3 protein is CAISEGAGSTDTQYF. As DNA, the CDR3 is TGTGCCATCAGTGAGGGGGCAGGTAGCACAGATACGCAGTATTTT.

This clonotype came up many times. This may arise from a read error, as a much more abundant clone is one base away. The V call is TRBV11-2, the J call TRBJ2-5, with D maybe TRBD2 (7 bases). The germline V gene has CDR1 SGHAT and CDR2 FQNNGV. The CDR3 is made up of 14 amino acids. Here the CDR3 DNA reads TGTGCCAGCGGCTTAGGGGGGGATCCGGAGACCCAGTACTTC. Translating it yields CASGLGGDPETQYF.

This clonotype has at least ten counts. J is TRBJ2-2 and V is TRBV7-2, with D perhaps TRBD2 (5 bases). The CDR3 extends over 15 amino acids. Trimming cost V 3 bases and J 4 bases, with 12 bases left between them. Germline V gene sequence: CDR1 SGHTA, CDR2 FQGNSA. CDR3 sequence: CASSFRGPGTGELFF. CDR3 DNA sequence: TGTGCCAGCAGCTTTCGCGGGCCGGGCACCGGGGAGCTGTTTTTT.

This clonotype occurred many times. The CDR3 nucleotides read TGCGCCAGCAGCCAAGATTGGGTCGGCCAGGGGGATACGCAGTATTTT. As protein: CASSQDWVGQGDTQYF. J is TRBJ2-3 and V is TRBV4-3; tentative D call: TRBD1 (6 bases). The CDR3 has 16 residues. Trimming removed 0 bases at V and 6 bases at J, with 16 bases between. The germline V gene has CDR1 LGHNA and CDR2 YSLEER.

The chain employs TRBV2 and TRBJ2-1; 12 bases match TRBD2. The J segment lost 9 bases and the V segment lost 7 bases, leaving 7 bases of the junction unmatched. CDR3 size: 14 residues. The germline gives CDR1 SNHLY, CDR2 FYNNEI. Here the CDR3 DNA reads TGTGCCAGCAACGGACTAGCGGGAATAAGTGAGCAGTTCTTC. Translating it yields CASNGLAGISEQFF.

The gene calls are TRBV29-1 and TRBJ2-1; D is perhaps TRBD1 (6 bases). V gave up 5 bases and J gave up 2 bases, with 19 bases separating them. Germline assignment: CDR1 SQVTM and CDR2 ANQGSEA. The CDR3 sequence is 16 residues long. The CDR3 DNA is TGCAGCGTTCGGGGCGTGACAGGCCGCACCTACAATGAGCAGTTCTTC. As protein: CSVRGVTGRTYNEQFF.

This clonotype turned up a few times. The V and J genes are TRBV20-1 and TRBJ2-3; D tentatively reads TRBD1 or TRBD2 (5 bases each). Germline V gene lookup returns CDR1 DFQATT and CDR2 SNEGSKA (reference sequence). CDR3 length: 16 amino acids. Trimming shortened V by 0 bases and J by 2 bases, and 15 bases separated the two germline ends. This CDR3 is CSARDLRPGATDTQYF. For the CDR3, the DNA is TGCAGTGCTAGAGATCTTAGGCCCGGGGCCACAGATACGCAGTATTTT.

This clonotype was seen ten or more times. This chain uses TRBV3-1 with TRBJ2-1, with TRBD2 as a possible D gene (6 bases). The ends were cut back, 0 bases at V and 3 bases at J, with 9 bases in the middle. The CDR3 has 15 amino acids. Germline CDR1 is LGHDT and CDR2 is YNNKEL (reference sequence). The CDR3 region is CASSQDPAGYNEQFF. The CDR3 DNA is TGTGCCAGCAGCCAAGATCCAGCGGGCTACAATGAGCAGTTCTTC.

This clonotype has ten or more counts. The CDR3 is CSALAVAGVVNEQFF. CDR3 coding DNA: TGCAGCGCTCTCGCTGTAGCGGGAGTCGTGAATGAGCAGTTCTTC. The gene calls are TRBV29-1 and TRBJ2-1, with 9 bases identical to TRBD2. CDR1 is SQVTM, CDR2 ANQGSEA, per germline. The CDR3 extends over 15 amino acids. Losses at the gene ends were 7 bases for V and 7 bases for J; bases not matched to a gene: 14.